Presented here are 12 T cell receptor beta chains from one specimen sequenced in a study of blood T cell repertoires in COVID-19. Libraries were prepared by immunoSEQ multiplex PCR; TCRdb keeps only in-frame clonotypes and omits some of them. In the table there are roughly 110,000 clones, roughly 79% of which are singletons. Specimen: peripheral blood. Receptors were obtained from a human donor in a cohort sampled during active COVID-19.

This clone was seen only a few times. The J gene is TRBJ2-3, the V gene TRBV5-1, with 10 positions matching TRBD1. The CDR3 is 14 residues long. J gave up 3 bases and V 6 bases, and 4 bases lay outside the gene matches. Germline V CDR1 and CDR2: SGHRS, YFSETQ. The CDR3 region is CASIEGQGTDTQYF. The CDR3 nucleotides read TGCGCCAGCATTGAGGGACAGGGGACAGATACGCAGTATTTT.

The rearrangement uses TRBV28 and TRBJ1-5; 8 positions agree with TRBD1. Per germline, CDR1 MDHEN and CDR2 SYDVKM. The CDR3 contains 14 residues. Germline trimming cut 5 bases from V and 6 bases from J; bases unmatched to any gene: 6. CDR3 coding DNA: TGTGCCAGCAGTGGACGACAGGGGTCTCAGCCCCAGCATTTT. This translates into CASSGRQGSQPQHF.

This rearrangement joins TRBV9 to TRBJ1-2; no reliable D call. The CDR3 totals 14 residues. Trimming removed 4 bases at V and 4 bases at J, with 14 bases between. Germline CDR1 is SGDLS and CDR2 is YYNGEE. This CDR3 is CASSKSQTSYGYTF. As DNA, the CDR3 is TGTGCCAGCAGCAAGAGCCAGACAAGCTATGGCTACACCTTC.

The V call is TRBV6-4, the J call TRBJ2-3; D is unclear. The V and J ends lost 7 bases and 0 bases respectively, with 8 bases between them. The CDR3 sequence is 13 residues long. Germline-derived CDR1 and CDR2 are MRHNA and SNTAGT. CDR3 coding DNA: TGTGCCAGCATTGGCCCGAGCACAGATACGCAGTATTTT. Protein: CASIGPSTDTQYF.

The chain joins TRBV7-2 to TRBJ1-1; TRBD1 matches at 7 bases. Germline V CDR1 and CDR2: SGHTA, FQGNSA. This CDR3 spans 15 amino acids. V lost 4 bases to trimming and J lost 4 bases; unmatched junction nucleotides: 9. In DNA form, the CDR3 reads TGTGCCAGCAGCTCAAAGGGACAGTTGGGCACTGAAGCTTTCTTT. Residues: CASSSKGQLGTEAFF.

Here the CDR3 reads CASSTGAGVLEQYF. The CDR3 DNA sequence: TGTGCCAGCAGCACCGGCGCGGGAGTTCTCGAGCAGTACTTC. The chain recombines TRBV11-2 with TRBJ2-7, with 7 bases lining up with TRBD2. This CDR3 spans 14 amino acids. In germline, CDR1 is SGHAT, CDR2 FQNNGV. Trimming took 5 bases from V and 6 from J; bases not matched to a gene: 10.

The chain recombines TRBV3-1 (or the pseudogene TRBV3-2) with TRBJ2-1; 7 bases match TRBD1. This CDR3 is built from 14 residues. Trimming took 2 bases from V and 8 from J; bases not matched to a gene: 6. Germline CDR1 and CDR2: LGHDT and YNNKEL (reference sequence). The CDR3 spells CASSQQTGVDEQFF. CDR3 sequence (DNA): TGTGCCAGCAGCCAACAAACAGGGGTGGATGAGCAGTTCTTC.

V gene TRBV21-1 combines with J gene TRBJ1-2; TRBD1 was called by the table and not checked on the DNA. TRBV21-1 corresponds to a pseudogene. The CDR3 has 14 residues. CDR3 residues: CASSKRETGDGYTF. CDR3 DNA sequence: TGTGCCAGCAGCAAAAGGGAGACAGGAGATGGCTACACCTTC.

The V call is TRBV14, the J call TRBJ2-5, with 9 bases fitting TRBD2. The junction had 4 bases not matched to a gene; V was cut back by 0 bases and J by 5 bases. The germline gives CDR1 SGHDN, CDR2 FVKESK. CDR3 length: 15 amino acids. The CDR3 spells CASSQERGGLETQYF. CDR3 nucleotides: TGTGCCAGCAGCCAAGAGCGGGGGGGCCTGGAGACCCAGTACTTC.

The V and J genes are TRBV7-3 and TRBJ2-1, with 9 bases aligning to TRBD2. V dropped 4 bases and J dropped 5; count of bases not matched to a gene: 9. The CDR3 sequence is 16 residues long. CDR1 SGHTA and CDR2 FQGTGA come from the germline V gene. Written as DNA, the CDR3 is TGTGCCAGCAGCTCGTTGGCGGGGGGGATCCACAATGAGCAGTTCTTC. This sequence encodes CASSSLAGGIHNEQFF.

This sequence joins TRBV11-2 and TRBJ2-7; TRBD1 matches at 7 bases. V trimming: 8 bases; J trimming: 3 bases; junction bases outside the gene matches: 1. The CDR3 extends over 11 amino acids. CDR1 and CDR2 (germline): SGHAT, FQNNGV. The CDR3 loop reads CASRQGYEQYF. The CDR3 DNA follows: TGTGCCAGCCGACAGGGCTACGAGCAGTACTTC.

The chain combines TRBV9 with TRBJ2-3, with D possibly TRBD2 on 6 matching bases. Trimming left V 0 bases short and J 1 base short, with 15 bases between. Germline V lookup: CDR1 SGDLS, CDR2 YYNGEE. This CDR3 has 17 residues. The CDR3 protein is CASSVAHPASGTDTQYF. The CDR3 DNA reads TGTGCCAGCAGCGTAGCTCACCCGGCTAGCGGCACAGATACGCAGTATTTT.